This is a list of T cell receptor beta chains from one sample in a study of esophageal squamous cell carcinoma under preoperative chemotherapy. One entry per CDR3 protein results from TCRdb running MiXCR on the PCR reads. This sample has 30,000 to 35,000 distinct CDR3 sequences; around 49% occur once, and the top ten carry less than 30%. The sample was taken from a patient given preoperative chemotherapy. These TCRs come from a human donor with esophageal squamous cell carcinoma. The donor label of this sample is uncertain. CDR3s include the opening cysteine and the closing phenylalanine or tryptophan.

TRBJ2-7,TRBV6-1,CASRTLGDEQYF
.,TRBV7-9,CASSLGTGEQYF
TRBJ2-3,TRBV20-1,CSTLGRRWSTDTQYF
TRBJ2-1,TRBV12-5,CASGLDTSGTYYNEQFF
TRBJ2-1,TRBV7-2,CASTPSLLGLIEQFF
TRBJ2-1,TRBV7-3,CASSPSIGGTTEQFF
TRBJ2-3,TRBV7-2,CASSFLAGGRGGDTQYF
TRBJ2-3,TRBV7-3,CARSLVLGRGDGNTQYF
TRBJ2-1,TRBV7-2,CASSLEGQGALNEQFF
TRBJ2-7,TRBV6-1,CASSGGLAHEQYF
.,TRBV7-2,CASSLGAGTLRSGEQYF
TRBJ1-1,TRBV5-1,CASSLAGTGGTEAFF
TRBJ2-3,TRBV7-2,CASSLRGGASGGHTDTQYF
TRBJ2-5,TRBV11-3,CASSLARGQETQYF
TRBJ2-1,TRBV6-1,CASSSPLGNEQFF
TRBJ2-5,TRBV7-8,CARGLGGGGQDTQYF
TRBJ2-3,TRBV12-3/TRBV12-4,CASGSGVRAKNTQYF
TRBJ2-4,TRBV7-2,CASSLGLAGGRDKDTQYF
TRBJ1-5,TRBV6-1,CASSEAGGYYQPQHF
.,TRBV12-5,CASGSDGLRYEQYF
TRBJ1-1,TRBV11-2,CASSLGEQGNTEAFF
.,TRBV14,CASSQDLASDEQYF
TRBJ2-5,TRBV5-4,CASSLAAGETQYF
TRBJ2-3,TRBV6-1,CASRRNGGDGAETQYF
TRBJ1-1,TRBV6-1,CASSQASGGGKAFF
TRBJ2-3,TRBV7-3,CASSLAGPDTQYF
TRBJ2-5,TRBV11-2,CASSSGQGSETQYF
TRBJ2-7,TRBV12-3/TRBV12-4,CASSLKQGGSYEQYF
.,TRBV6-5,CASSYLGQGVDEQYF
TRBJ2-3,TRBV7-7,CASSWGSQAGCTETQYF
TRBJ2-5,TRBV7-9,CASSPTYDAYNEQYF
TRBJ2-4,TRBV7-3,CARSRGTGLGAKDIQYF
TRBJ2-5,TRBV7-6,CASSLGRAGGPRQDTQYF
.,TRBV12-3/TRBV12-4,CASSGRDGVLSYEQYF
TRBJ2-1,TRBV4-3,CASSPRTGNEQFF
TRBJ2-5,TRBV7-2,CASGSGRGAPGDTQYF
TRBJ1-4,TRBV7-8,CASSLLRSGYNEKLFF
.,TRBV6-1,CASSAGTGPQNTGAQYF
TRBJ2-5,TRBV7-8,CASSSLAGGPLETQYF
TRBJ2-5,TRBV10-2,CASSRVGETQYF
TRBJ2-5,TRBV5-6,CASSFNGGSETQYF
.,TRBV12-3/TRBV12-4,CASSTWGDEQFF
TRBJ2-3,TRBV7-3,CASSRKLGRGAGDTQYF
TRBJ2-3,TRBV7-3,CASSSSIASTDTQYF
TRBJ2-4,TRBV7-3,CASSRKLGRGDRDTQYF
TRBJ2-3,TRBV6-4,CGRSPGGGAGDTQYF
TRBJ2-5,TRBV12-3/TRBV12-4,CASSDDRGVDETQYF
TRBJ2-1,TRBV27,CASSPSGTVYNEQFF
.,TRBV10-3,CAISRSKTSGGGTYEQYF
TRBJ2-1,TRBV24-1,CATSDPPRGDSYNEQFF
TRBJ2-2,TRBV7-3,CASSTQSTGTLPRELFF
TRBJ2-3,TRBV27,CASSEGQLAGPTDTQYF
TRBJ2-2,TRBV7-3,CASSLGGTVTGELFF
TRBJ2-5,TRBV6-2/TRBV6-3,CASSKLAGGPDEQYF
TRBJ2-1,TRBV4-3,CASSQDQRAIYNEQFF
TRBJ2-3,TRBV6-1,CASSRNGRGAENTQYF
TRBJ2-4,TRBV7-8,CARSSRPGAKDTQYF
.,TRBV7-3,CASSPGTSSYNEQYF
.,TRBV6-5,CASRLYSSSNAQYF
TRBJ2-3,TRBV7-2,CAGSGRRSTETQYF